The entry below describes one TCR beta chain. Antigen: not known. Constant-segment primers were used for 5'RACE, and the resulting TCR alpha and TCR beta cDNA libraries carried sample barcodes and UMIs. Using its own MiXCR run on the 5' RACE reads, TCRdb lists one record per CDR3 protein. The sample holds approximately 450,000 distinct CDR3 sequences; about 18% are singletons and the top ten take 9% to 15%. These data originate in a study of T-cell memory formation after mild COVID-19. General observations from the study: Clones that contracted from day 15 to 85 were balanced CD4/CD8, while later expanders leaned CD4+.

V was pared by 3 bases and J by 8 bases, with 13 bases between. CDR1 is MGHDK and CDR2 is SYGVNS in the germline V gene. The CDR3 extends over 13 amino acids. This receptor was taken from an adult woman who had mild COVID-19 (a few samples of this study predate the infection). Cell type and time point are not known. The chain links TRBV25-1 to TRBJ1-2, with D unresolved. Source material: PBMCs or a T cell subset sorted from them (not recorded which). The CDR3 DNA follows: TGTGCCAGCAGTGATAACTATTTTGGAGGCTACACCTTC. It encodes CASSDNYFGGYTF.